The subject of this entry is one TCR beta chain. The antigen is undetermined. This CDR3 contains 16 residues. In germline, CDR1 is GTSNPN, CDR2 SVGIG (reference sequence). V lost 1 base and J 0 bases, leaving 16 bases between the germline ends. Each of the donors was a healthy bone marrow donor. It was with 60 Vbeta and 13 Jbeta primers that the PCR ran. Sequenced by immunoSEQ multiplex PCR; TCRdb stores in-frame clones only, minus some. The data hold approximately 180,000 clones, with around 80% observed a single time. The entry originates in a study of cytomegalovirus exposure and HLA in healthy donors. About the study: Clustering assigned approximately 78% of the approximately 370 genotyped donors to the Caucasian-associated ancestry cluster. General study findings and limits: The authors later linked a missense DCLRE1C variant to TCR beta V- and J-gene trimming. Per a prior analysis, the majority of TCR beta V segments were productive roughly 90% or roughly 30% of the time.

Sequencing used PBMCs. The TCR sequence derives from a woman between 18 and 29 years old in good health and CMV-seronegative. This rearrangement joins TRBV30 to TRBJ2-7; D perhaps matches TRBD2 (6 bases). The CDR3 DNA reads TGTGCCTGGAGTGCAAAGCCGGCGGGGTACTCCTACGAGCAGTACTTC. Residues: CAWSAKPAGYSYEQYF.